Shown below are 18 T cell receptor beta chains from a single sample sequenced in a study of neurological immune-mediated disorders. A single record per CDR3 protein comes from TCRdb applying MiXCR to the 5' RACE reads. The table records tens of thousands of distinct CDR3 sequences, 9% to 12% of them present only once. Sequenced material: PBMCs. Every receptor here comes from a man in his forties in good health.

Only a few counts were recorded for this clonotype. This chain connects TRBV11-2 to TRBJ2-2; 8 nucleotides agree with TRBD1. Germline V gene sequence: CDR1 SGHAT, CDR2 FQNNGV. The length of the CDR3 is 16 residues. The V segment lost 6 bases and the J segment 6 bases; nucleotides outside the gene matches: 12. The CDR3 sequence: CASSFSRTGRSGELFF. CDR3 DNA sequence: TGTGCCAGCAGTTTTTCTCGGACAGGGAGGTCCGGGGAGCTGTTTTTT. The full variable domain, completed using reference TRBV11-2 and TRBJ2-2, is EAGVAQSPRYKIIEKRQSVAFWCNPISGHATLYWYQQILGQGPKLLIQFQNNGVVDDSQLPKDRFSAERLKGVDSTLKIQPAKLEDSAVYLCASSFSRTGRSGELFFGEGSRLTVL.

This clonotype was observed many times. The V gene is TRBV20-1, the J gene TRBJ2-7; D might be TRBD1 (6 bases). The V gene lost 5 bases and the J gene lost 3 bases, with 14 bases spanning the gap. This CDR3 is built from 13 residues. Germline V lookup: CDR1 DFQATT, CDR2 SNEGSKA (reference sequence). CDR3 DNA: TGCAGTGCTGGCCGGGACACCCGCTACGAGCAGTACTTC. Protein: CSAGRDTRYEQYF.

This clonotype was detected many times. V gene TRBV5-1 combines with J gene TRBJ2-7; 9 nucleotides line up with TRBD1. V was clipped by 4 bases and J by 5 bases; unmatched bases: 4. This CDR3 spans 13 amino acids. Germline CDR1 reads SGHRS; CDR2 reads YFSETQ. The CDR3 loop reads CASSGQGSHEQYF. The CDR3 nucleotides read TGCGCCAGCAGCGGACAGGGGTCACACGAGCAGTACTTC.

This clonotype was counted only a few times. The chain has TRBV6-1 and TRBJ1-4; 7 bases match TRBD1. The V segment lost 9 bases and the J segment 5 bases; nucleotides outside the gene matches: 9. The CDR3 has 14 amino acids. The germline V gene has CDR1 MNHNS and CDR2 SASEGT. The CDR3 DNA reads TGTGCCAGTGGAGGACAGGATTTAAATGAAAAACTGTTTTTT. Its translation is CASGGQDLNEKLFF.

This clonotype was detected ten times or more. The chain recombines TRBV5-6 with TRBJ2-7; D uncertain. The CDR3 has 14 amino acids. Germline CDR1 and CDR2: SGHDT and YYEEEE. The ends were cut back, 2 bases at V and 1 base at J, with 10 bases in the middle. The CDR3 spells CASSFRGASYEQYF. The CDR3 region has the DNA TGTGCCAGCAGCTTTAGAGGAGCTTCCTACGAGCAGTACTTC. Drawing the rest from reference TRBV5-6 and TRBJ2-7, the complete variable domain is DAGVTQSPTHLIKTRGQQVTLRCSPKSGHDTVSWYQQALGQGPQFIFQYYEEEERQRGNFPDRFSGHQFPNYSSELNVNALLLGDSALYLCASSFRGASYEQYFGPGTRLTVT.

The V gene is TRBV4-2, the J gene TRBJ1-1; possibly TRBD1 for D (5 bases). Per the germline V gene, CDR1 is LGHNA and CDR2 is YNFKEQ. Trimming pared 0 bases from V and 2 bases from J, leaving 10 bases between. This CDR3 has 15 amino acids. This CDR3 reads CASSQDQGLNTEAFF. In DNA, the CDR3 is TGTGCCAGCAGCCAAGATCAGGGCCTCAACACTGAAGCTTTCTTT.

This clonotype was counted at least ten times. The rearrangement links TRBV12-3 or TRBV12-4 to TRBJ2-1; D gene unclear. The CDR3 runs to 14 residues. Between the trimmed V and J ends, which lost 2 bases and 6 bases, there was a span of 11 bases. The CDR3 nucleotides read TGTGCCAGCAGTTTAAGTCCCAGATCCAATGAGCAGTTCTTC. Translation gives CASSLSPRSNEQFF.

On this clonotype itself: The junction shows a germline mismatch at one end, possibly a read error. The CDR3 DNA reads TGTGCCAGCAGCGCCCTCGACAGGGGTTCTGTAAACACCATCTATTTT. It yields the protein CASSALDRGSVNTIYF. The rearrangement uses TRBV9 and TRBJ1-3; 8 bases match TRBD1. In germline, CDR1 is SGDLS, CDR2 YYNGEE. The CDR3 runs 16 residues.

This clonotype was seen at least ten times. This chain connects TRBV20-1 to TRBJ2-7, with D possibly being TRBD2 (7 bases). The V gene's germline CDR1 is DFQATT and CDR2 SNEGSKA (reference sequence). V lost 0 bases, J lost 2 bases, and 11 bases lay in between. The CDR3 is 14 residues long. In DNA form, the CDR3 reads TGCAGTGCTAGAGAGGCGGGGGCCCCCTACGAGCAGTACTTC. This gives the protein CSAREAGAPYEQYF.

Details on this clonotype: Mismatch with germline at one junction end may stem from a read error. This chain connects TRBV7-2 to TRBJ2-7; TRBD2 is a possible D gene (6 bases). CDR1 is SGHTA, CDR2 FQGNSA, per germline. The CDR3 length is 15 residues. DNA for the CDR3: TGTGCCAGCATCTTAAGCGGGTGGGTCTCCTACGAGCAGTACTTC. It encodes CASILSGWVSYEQYF.

The sample holds many counts of this clonotype. The chain uses TRBV12-3 or TRBV12-4 and TRBJ2-1, with TRBD1 matching 8 bases. This CDR3 has 14 amino acids. The V gene end was trimmed by 5 bases and the J gene end by 6 bases; junction bases not matched to a gene: 6. The CDR3 region is CASSPGGRPNEQFF. The CDR3 region has the DNA TGTGCCAGCAGTCCAGGGGGCCGCCCCAATGAGCAGTTCTTC.

This clonotype was picked up many times. V and J are TRBV24-1 and TRBJ2-7; 10 bases align to TRBD1. The CDR3 spans 19 residues. Trimming removed 5 bases from V and 3 bases from J; junction bases left unmatched: 18. Germline V gene data show CDR1 as KGHDR and CDR2 as SFDVKD. DNA for the CDR3: TGTGCCACCAGTGGACCGCGTAATGACAGGGGGCCCCACGACTACGAGCAGTACTTC. Protein: CATSGPRNDRGPHDYEQYF.

The sample holds many counts of this clonotype. The chain uses TRBV6-5 and TRBJ2-1; D may be TRBD1 (5 bases). The CDR3 spans 11 residues. Germline V gene data show CDR1 as MNHEY and CDR2 as SVGAGI. The V gene lost 10 bases and the J gene lost 7 bases, with 11 bases spanning the gap. Here the CDR3 reads CATDQGNEQFF. In DNA, the CDR3 is TGTGCCACCGACCAGGGAAATGAGCAGTTCTTC.

This clonotype was counted ten times or more. The chain uses TRBV29-1 and TRBJ2-1; D not resolved. The germline gives CDR1 SQVTM, CDR2 ANQGSEA. Trimming pared 7 bases from V and 8 bases from J, leaving 9 bases between. This CDR3 is built from 10 residues. The CDR3 DNA sequence: TGCAGCGCAAAGGACGATGAGCAGTTCTTC. Amino acid sequence: CSAKDDEQFF.

This clonotype showed up many times. The chain couples TRBV6-6 to TRBJ2-7; tentatively, D is TRBD2 (5 bases). CDR1 and CDR2 from the germline V gene are MNHNY and SVGAGI (reference sequence). With 6 bases removed from V and 2 bases from J, the gap between germline ends came to 14 bases. The CDR3 contains 14 residues. The CDR3, as DNA: TGTGCCAGCAGCCTCCCGACGGGAACCTACGAGCAGTACTTC. Protein product: CASSLPTGTYEQYF.

There are many counts of this clonotype. The chain has TRBV6-5 and TRBJ1-4; 7 nucleotides line up with TRBD1. The CDR3 has 16 amino acids. Per germline, CDR1 MNHEY and CDR2 SVGAGI. The V and J ends lost 4 bases and 0 bases, in that order; junction bases with no gene match: 5. Here the CDR3 reads CASSSRGGATNEKLFF. The DNA for the CDR3 is TGTGCCAGCAGTTCCCGAGGGGGCGCAACTAATGAAAAACTGTTTTTT.

This clonotype was counted many times. The J gene is TRBJ2-1, the V gene TRBV2, with D perhaps TRBD1 (6 bases). V lost 7 bases, J lost 2 bases, and 15 bases lay in between. The CDR3 spans 15 residues. The germline gives CDR1 SNHLY, CDR2 FYNNEI. The CDR3 nucleotides read TGTGCCAGCAAAATGGGCCAGGGGACCTACAATGAGCAGTTCTTC. Residues: CASKMGQGTYNEQFF.

This chain uses TRBV28 with TRBJ2-7, with D possibly TRBD1 on 5 matching bases. The CDR3 runs 15 residues. From germline, CDR1 is MDHEN and CDR2 SYDVKM. V gave up 9 bases and J gave up 5 bases, with 23 bases separating them. The CDR3, as DNA: TGTGCCAGTAGCCAGGGTGGGAAAGCTGCCCACGAGCAGTACTTC. Its translation: CASSQGGKAAHEQYF.